This TCR beta chain was captured in a study of beta chain features in type 1 diabetes. Whole-study results and caveats: A greater similarity of naive, central memory and Treg TCRB repertoires was seen among patients than among healthy donors.

This CDR3 has 16 amino acids. V lost 0 bases and J lost 1, with 12 bases in between. Per germline, CDR1 LGHNA and CDR2 YNFKEQ. This clone has just a few counts. The target antigen is unknown. Every donor provided one heparinised blood draw, which averaged about 110 mL. Of the isolated RNA, all was reverse transcribed, and so the sequenced material was expressed TCRB transcripts. The study sequenced naive, central memory and regulatory T cell samples to an average of roughly 3.8 million reads. The table came from immunoSEQ multiplex PCR; TCRdb's copy has only in-frame clones and leaves some out. Of approximately 150,000 clones in the sample, about 10% were seen once.

The V call is TRBV4-2, the J call TRBJ2-5; possibly TRBD2 for D (6 bases). The sequence came from a man aged 18 to 30 in good health. Material: naive CD4+ T cells from blood. CDR3 nucleotide sequence: TGTGCCAGCAGCCAAGAAGGGTCGGGGGTCCAAGAGACCCAGTACTTC. Translation gives CASSQEGSGVQETQYF.